The clone carrying this TCR beta chain came up many times. These data come from a study of early T cells in non-severe SARS-CoV-2 infection. TCRdb fed the 5' RACE reads into MiXCR, producing one record per CDR3 protein. The table has 35,000 to 50,000 distinct CDR3 sequences, approximately 6% seen once. V trimming: 4 bases; J trimming: 5 bases; junction bases outside the gene matches: 9. This CDR3 region has 14 residues. Looked up from germline, CDR1 is SGHNT and CDR2 is YYREEE (reference sequence). The receptor was isolated from an adult who was a healthcare worker with PCR-confirmed SARS-CoV-2 infection or an uninfected control (not recorded which). The genes are TRBV5-4 and TRBJ2-7; TRBD2 aligns across 7 bases. Sequences were obtained from whole blood. The CDR3 nucleotides are TGTGCCAGCAGCCCGAAGTGGGGGGGGGACGAGCAGTACTTC. It specifies CASSPKWGGDEQYF.